This TCR beta chain was captured by sequencing in a study of beta chain features in type 1 diabetes. Looking at the study overall: Over all samples combined, about 99,000,000 sorted cells were examined.

Using CD45RO/CCR7/CD25/CD127/CD95/CD27, CD4+ naive, central memory, regulatory and stem cell-like memory cells were sorted. As to this clone: Its target is unknown.

Findings and caveats of the study: Within patients, naive, central memory and Treg TCRB repertoires seemed more similar than within healthy donors. VDJ junctions from type 1 diabetes patients carried fewer insertions and larger deletions.

The V end was cut by 2 bases, the J end by 7 bases, with 18 bases between. The germline CDR1 and CDR2 sequences are SGHDN and FVKESK. The CDR3 is made up of 17 amino acids. Isolated RNA was reverse transcribed in full, so expressed TCRB transcripts were sequenced. The method was immunoSEQ multiplex PCR; TCRdb's version includes in-frame clones alone and lacks a portion of them. This sample has 140,000 or so clones, with roughly 10% found just once. Sequenced sample: naive CD4+ T cells from blood. This chain joins TRBV14 and TRBJ1-6; D is perhaps TRBD1 (6 bases). The receptor's source is a man younger than 35 in good health. The CDR3 bases are TGTGCCAGCAGCCAATATGACAGGTTAGGACGGAATTCACCCCTCCACTTT. Its translation is CASSQYDRLGRNSPLHF.